The 7 T cell receptor beta chains in this list originate from one sample, sequenced in a study of CD8 T cells in ankylosing spondylitis. Broader study findings: Blood of patients with ankylosing spondylitis appeared to be characterized by a TCR beta motif of several highly homologous variants.

Each CDR3 protein gets one entry after TCRdb re-called the 5' RACE reads with MiXCR. The sample shows 700,000 to 1,000,000 distinct CDR3 sequences, 10% to 15% of them seen only once. Their antigens are not known. The sequencing sample was made of blood, either unsorted or a sorted T cell fraction (not recorded which). These receptors all stem from a male donor with ankylosing spondylitis.

This clonotype was observed many times. The rearrangement links TRBV20-1 to TRBJ1-2, with D perhaps matching TRBD1 (6 bases). In germline, CDR1 is DFQATT, CDR2 SNEGSKA (reference sequence). Trimming shortened V by 4 bases and J by 4 bases, and 13 bases separated the two germline ends. There are 13 residues in the CDR3. The CDR3 region has the DNA TGCAGTGCTACCCCAGGGGCGGGCTATGGCTACACCTTC. Residues: CSATPGAGYGYTF.

The J gene is TRBJ2-1, the V gene TRBV5-1; D is perhaps TRBD1 (5 bases). The CDR3 loop spans 17 amino acids. Trimming stripped 2 bases from V and 10 bases from J, with 25 bases between. Germline V CDR1 and CDR2: SGHRS, YFSETQ. Written as DNA, the CDR3 is TGCGCCAGCAGCTTCGGAAACCCGGGCAGGGCCAAGGGAGAGCAGTTCTTC. It encodes CASSFGNPGRAKGEQFF.

The V and J genes are TRBV7-9 and TRBJ1-5; D gene ambiguous. The CDR3 is 13 residues long. Germline V gives CDR1 SEHNR, CDR2 FQNEAQ (reference sequence). V was shortened by 3 bases and J by 7 bases, with 10 bases between the two germline ends. In DNA, the CDR3 is TGTGCCAGCAGCTTTATAGAGGAACAGCCCCAGCATTTT. Translation: CASSFIEEQPQHF.

This clonotype has just a few counts. V gene TRBV20-1 combines with J gene TRBJ2-5; D is unclear. The V end was cut by 6 bases, the J end by 4 bases, with 18 bases between. Germline CDR1 DFQATT, CDR2 SNEGSKA (reference sequence). The CDR3 loop spans 14 amino acids. The CDR3 DNA follows: TGCAGTGCCAACGACATTCGGGCCCCAGAGACCCAGTACTTC. Its translation is CSANDIRAPETQYF.

This chain uses TRBV20-1 with TRBJ2-7; 8 bases fit TRBD1. Germline CDR1 reads DFQATT; CDR2 reads SNEGSKA (reference sequence). J lost 3 bases, V lost 4 bases, and 2 bases had no gene match. This CDR3 has 12 amino acids. The CDR3 DNA sequence: TGCAGTGCTAAGGACAGGGTCTACGAGCAGTACTTC. Its translation: CSAKDRVYEQYF.

The chain recombines TRBV20-1 with TRBJ2-3, with D tentatively TRBD2 (5 bases). Trimming left V 2 bases short and J 10 bases short, with 13 bases between. CDR1 is DFQATT and CDR2 is SNEGSKA in the germline V gene (reference sequence). This CDR3 spans 12 amino acids. The CDR3 here is CSARLLAPAQYF. Here the CDR3 DNA reads TGCAGTGCTAGACTCCTAGCCCCAGCGCAGTATTTT.

About this clonotype: At one boundary the junction diverges from the germline segment, which might be a read error. This chain connects TRBV5-6 to TRBJ1-2, with D maybe TRBD1 (5 bases). Germline assignment: CDR1 SGHDT and CDR2 YYEEEE. CDR3 size: 15 residues. CDR3 loop: CTSSLVPGTDYGYTF. CDR3 DNA: TGTACCAGCAGCTTGGTTCCGGGGACGGACTATGGCTACACCTTC.